One and the same sample provided the 24 T cell receptor beta chains below, sequenced in a study of shared clonotypes between healthy human individuals. Generated by immunoSEQ multiplex PCR, the TCRdb table keeps only in-frame clones and is missing some. The table shows around 2.5 million clones, with roughly 93% occurring only once. Sequencing was performed on naive CD4+ T cells from PBMCs. Sample subset: CD45RA+ positively selected. These TCRs come from a man in his late teens or twenties in good health. Some clones in this sample may be carry-over from other donors' samples.

This chain uses TRBV4-1 with TRBJ2-3; D remains ambiguous. The CDR3 totals 13 residues. V lost 1 base and J lost 4, with 6 bases in between. Looked up from germline, CDR1 is MGHRA and CDR2 is YSYEKL. The CDR3 here is CASSQGASDTQYF. CDR3 in DNA: TGCGCCAGCAGCCAAGGAGCTTCAGATACGCAGTATTTT.

This clone was seen once. The chain uses TRBV6-1 and TRBJ2-7; D possibly corresponds to TRBD2 (5 bases). Trimming took 8 bases from V and 1 from J, leaving 12 bases between them. Germline CDR1 reads MNHNS; CDR2 reads SASEGT. There are 13 residues in the CDR3. The DNA for the CDR3 is TGTGCCAGCGGGAGCGATCCTTCCTACGAGCAGTACTTC. This codes for CASGSDPSYEQYF.

Regarding this clone: Other DNA sequences within the sample encode an identical CDR3. The chain carries TRBV7-9 and TRBJ1-2; 8 nucleotides align to TRBD1. The CDR3 sequence is 12 residues long. The trim removed 3 bases at V and 8 bases at J, leaving 2 bases unmatched. The germline V gene encodes CDR1 SEHNR and CDR2 FQNEAQ (reference sequence). This CDR3 is CASSLDREGYTF. As DNA, the CDR3 is TGTGCCAGCAGCTTGGACAGGGAGGGCTACACCTTC.

For this clone: The same CDR3 also results from other DNA sequences found in this sample. The CDR3 region has the DNA TGTGCCAGCAGAGGGACAGGGAATCAGCCCCAGCATTTT. Residues: CASRGTGNQPQHF. V and J are TRBV6-6 and TRBJ1-5; 9 bases align to TRBD1. Germline V CDR1 and CDR2: MNHNY, SVGAGI (reference sequence). CDR3 size: 13 residues. With V trimmed by 6 bases and J by 4 bases, 1 base remained unmatched.

The chain joins TRBV4-1 to TRBJ2-1; 8 bases are shared with TRBD2. V was pared by 2 bases and J by 2 bases, with 8 bases of the junction left unmatched. The CDR3 spans 17 residues. Looked up from germline, CDR1 is MGHRA and CDR2 is YSYEKL. CDR3 bases: TGCGCCAGCAGCCAAACCCCAACGGGACTAGCCTACAATGAGCAGTTCTTC. This codes for CASSQTPTGLAYNEQFF.

The chain uses TRBV7-2 and TRBJ2-2; TRBD2 matches 10 bases. This CDR3 region has 15 residues. Trimming took 5 bases from V and 6 from J; bases not matched to a gene: 6. The germline V gene has CDR1 SGHTA and CDR2 FQGNSA. The CDR3 protein is CASSPSGRVPGELFF. CDR3 nucleotide sequence: TGTGCCAGCAGCCCCAGCGGGAGGGTTCCCGGGGAGCTGTTTTTT.

This chain links TRBV25-1 with TRBJ1-1; D not resolved. There are 13 residues in the CDR3. In germline, CDR1 is MGHDK, CDR2 SYGVNS. The V end was cut by 1 base, the J end by 10 bases, with 13 bases between. The CDR3 DNA sequence: TGTGCCAGCAGTGAATTCAGCGATGGGGTAGCTTTCTTT. It encodes CASSEFSDGVAFF.

The chain recombines TRBV7-3 with TRBJ1-1, with D perhaps matching TRBD1 (6 bases). Germline CDR1 reads SGHTA; CDR2 reads FQGTGA. V lost 1 base to trimming and J lost 1 base, with 10 bases between them. The CDR3 spans 15 residues. The DNA for the CDR3 is TGTGCCAGCAGCTTAAGTGGACAGCCGAACACTGAAGCTTTCTTT. Its protein is CASSLSGQPNTEAFF.

The chain carries TRBV14 and TRBJ2-3, with no clear D. V was cut by 10 bases and J by 0 bases, with 14 bases left in between. Germline V lookup: CDR1 SGHDN, CDR2 FVKESK. The CDR3 contains 14 residues. The CDR3 DNA reads TGTGCCACCTCAGGTATTTCTAGCACAGATACGCAGTATTTT. Residues: CATSGISSTDTQYF.

The chain joins TRBV2 to TRBJ2-1; D not certain. The CDR3 has 12 residues. From germline, CDR1 is SNHLY and CDR2 FYNNEI. The germline V and J ends were trimmed by 6 bases and 4 bases, with 7 bases remaining between them. This chain's CDR3 is CASSDHYNEQFF. CDR3 DNA: TGTGCCAGCAGCGACCATTACAATGAGCAGTTCTTC.

This chain connects TRBV6-5 to TRBJ2-5; D is possibly TRBD1 (6 bases). This CDR3 has 14 amino acids. Germline V CDR1 and CDR2: MNHEY, SVGAGI. V lost 6 bases to trimming and J lost 1 base, with 12 bases between them. CDR3 residues: CASSSRGVQETQYF. For the CDR3, the DNA is TGTGCCAGCAGCTCCAGGGGAGTCCAAGAGACCCAGTACTTC.

J is TRBJ2-1 and V is TRBV6-5; D ambiguous. Germline CDR1 MNHEY, CDR2 SVGAGI. Trimming pared 6 bases from V and 4 bases from J, leaving 19 bases between. There are 16 residues in the CDR3. CDR3 DNA sequence: TGTGCCAGCAGCTACAATTGGAAGGCAGGATACAATGAGCAGTTCTTC. It is translated as CASSYNWKAGYNEQFF.

The V call is TRBV5-1, the J call TRBJ2-5; 7 bases line up with TRBD1. V lost 6 bases, J lost 5 bases, and 13 bases stayed unmatched. The CDR3 has 15 amino acids. In germline, CDR1 is SGHRS, CDR2 YFSETQ. The CDR3 DNA reads TGCGCCAGCAAAAGCCGGACAGGTGGTTGGGAGACCCAGTACTTC. It translates to CASKSRTGGWETQYF.

The chain couples TRBV5-1 to TRBJ2-3; 14 bases agree with TRBD2. V was pared by 4 bases and J by 4 bases, with 8 bases of the junction left unmatched. Germline CDR1 SGHRS, CDR2 YFSETQ. This CDR3 has 17 amino acids. In nucleotides, the CDR3 is TGCGCCAGCAGCCCCGGGACTAGCGGGAGAGGGGCAGATACGCAGTATTTT. Translating gives CASSPGTSGRGADTQYF.

The chain is built from TRBV10-3 and TRBJ1-5; D gene uncertain. Trimming pared 7 bases from V and 2 bases from J, leaving 9 bases between. The germline CDR1 and CDR2 sequences are ENHRY and SYGVKD. CDR3 length equals 13 residues. DNA for the CDR3: TGTGCCATCAAAGGGTTAGGCAATCAGCCCCAGCATTTT. It encodes CAIKGLGNQPQHF.

This clone was counted between two and nine times. The identical CDR3 is also encoded by other nucleotide sequences in the sample. The chain employs TRBV30 and TRBJ1-1; D remains unclear. The CDR3 has 12 amino acids. CDR1 is GTSNPN, CDR2 SVGIG, per germline (reference sequence). Trimming left V 2 bases short and J 2 bases short, with 6 bases between. The CDR3 spells CAWSRVNTEAFF. DNA for the CDR3: TGTGCCTGGAGTCGGGTAAACACTGAAGCTTTCTTT.

This chain links TRBV7-2 with TRBJ2-7; TRBD2 aligns across 10 bases. Germline V lookup: CDR1 SGHTA, CDR2 FQGNSA. J gave up 2 bases and V 7 bases, and 8 bases lay outside the gene matches. This CDR3 comprises 15 residues. The CDR3 region is CASTLLAGLPYEQYF. The CDR3 nucleotides read TGTGCCAGCACGCTACTAGCGGGACTGCCCTACGAGCAGTACTTC.

V usage is TRBV28 and J usage is TRBJ1-5; 8 positions match TRBD1. V lost 7 bases, J lost 7 bases, and 12 bases stayed unmatched. The CDR3 loop spans 15 amino acids. Germline V gene lookup returns CDR1 MDHEN and CDR2 SYDVKM. Here the CDR3 DNA reads TGTGCCAGCACCCGACCCACAGGGGGAGGCCAGCCCCAGCATTTT. Amino acid sequence: CASTRPTGGGQPQHF.

The chain has TRBV7-8 and TRBJ1-1, with D possibly TRBD1 on 6 matching bases. CDR3 size: 15 residues. The germline CDR1 and CDR2 sequences are SGHVS and FQNEAQ. V lost 5 bases, J lost 3 bases, and 16 bases lay in between. The CDR3 region has the DNA TGTGCCAGCAGCCCGTCCGGACAGCCTCACACTGAAGCTTTCTTT. Protein: CASSPSGQPHTEAFF.

With respect to this clone: Additional DNA sequences in this sample encode the identical CDR3. The CDR3 spells CASSGPGQGGSPLHF. As DNA, the CDR3 is TGTGCCAGCAGTGGCCCGGGACAGGGAGGATCACCCCTCCACTTT. The V gene is TRBV28, the J gene TRBJ1-6; TRBD1 agrees at 9 bases. CDR3 length: 15 amino acids. V trimming: 5 bases; J trimming: 10 bases; junction bases outside the gene matches: 9. The germline gives CDR1 MDHEN, CDR2 SYDVKM.

A few counts support this clone. Other DNA sequences from this sample encode an identical CDR3 as well. This chain uses TRBV5-1 with TRBJ2-2; D gene uncertain. V lost 0 bases to trimming and J lost 6 bases, with 3 bases between them. This CDR3 is built from 12 residues. Germline V gives CDR1 SGHRS, CDR2 YFSETQ. This CDR3 reads CASSLDSGELFF. CDR3 sequence (DNA): TGCGCCAGCAGCTTGGATTCCGGGGAGCTGTTTTTT.

The genes are TRBV5-1 and TRBJ2-3; tentatively, D is TRBD1 (6 bases). V was cut by 4 bases and J by 0 bases, with 21 bases left in between. CDR3 length: 18 residues. Germline CDR1 SGHRS, CDR2 YFSETQ. CDR3 in amino acids: CASSARGSTIISTDTQYF. The CDR3, as DNA: TGCGCCAGCAGCGCTAGGGGGAGCACCATTATTAGCACAGATACGCAGTATTTT.

The chain joins TRBV7-8 to TRBJ2-5, with 10 bases identical to TRBD2. Germline V gene sequence: CDR1 SGHVS, CDR2 FQNEAQ. This CDR3 spans 16 amino acids. With V trimmed by 3 bases and J by 0 bases, 4 bases remained unmatched. The CDR3 region is CASSLGLAPYQETQYF. CDR3 DNA sequence: TGTGCCAGCAGCTTGGGACTAGCGCCCTACCAAGAGACCCAGTACTTC.

This chain uses TRBV19 with TRBJ1-1, with TRBD1 identical over 10 bases. The germline gives CDR1 LNHDA, CDR2 SQIVND (reference sequence). V lost 3 bases and J lost 2; bases outside the gene matches: 3. This CDR3 spans 15 amino acids. CDR3 in DNA: TGTGCCAGTAGTATGACAGGGGGCAAAAACACTGAAGCTTTCTTT. Translating it yields CASSMTGGKNTEAFF.